The T cell receptor beta chain described here comes from a study of human T cells and chemical hapten exposure. The table lists this clonotype with a few counts. TCRdb used MiXCR to reprocess the RACE reads, holding one entry per CDR3 protein. The data show more than 65,000 distinct CDR3 sequences, with around a third seen just once and more than 7% held by the top ten. Sample time point: patch test 1, 2 weeks after DPC sensitization. Noted treatment: therapeutic diphenylcyclopropenone sensitization with weekly scalp DPC. The clonotype comes from a man in his forties with alopecia areata. Some clones in this sample may be carry-over from other donors' samples. This specimen consisted of whole blood, obtained in connection with sensitization to the hapten diphenylcyclopropenone (DPC).

CDR3 bases: TGTGCCAGCAGTCGGGGACAGAGAGCCTACGAGCAGTACTTC. Its protein is CASSRGQRAYEQYF. The rearrangement links TRBV6-2 or TRBV6-3 to TRBJ2-7, with TRBD1 matching over 7 bases. The CDR3 runs to 14 residues. Trimming removed 5 bases from V and 2 bases from J; junction bases left unmatched: 6. Per the germline V gene, CDR1 is MNHEY and CDR2 is SVGEGT.